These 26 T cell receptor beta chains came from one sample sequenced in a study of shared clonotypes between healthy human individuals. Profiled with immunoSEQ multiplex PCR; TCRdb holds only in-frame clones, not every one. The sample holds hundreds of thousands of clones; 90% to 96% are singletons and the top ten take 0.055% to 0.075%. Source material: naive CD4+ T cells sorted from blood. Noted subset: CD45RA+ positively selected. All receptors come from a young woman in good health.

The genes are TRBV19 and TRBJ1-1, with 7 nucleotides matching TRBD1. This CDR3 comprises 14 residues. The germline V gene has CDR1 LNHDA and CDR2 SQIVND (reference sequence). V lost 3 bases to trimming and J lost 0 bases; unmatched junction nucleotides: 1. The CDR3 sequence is CASSIDRVNTEAFF. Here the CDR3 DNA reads TGTGCCAGTAGTATTGACAGGGTGAACACTGAAGCTTTCTTT.

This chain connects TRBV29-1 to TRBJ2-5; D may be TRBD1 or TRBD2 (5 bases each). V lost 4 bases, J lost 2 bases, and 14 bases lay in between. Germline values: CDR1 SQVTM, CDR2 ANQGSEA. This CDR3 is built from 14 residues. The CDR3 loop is CSVGLGTAQETQYF. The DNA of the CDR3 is TGCAGCGTTGGTCTTGGGACGGCGCAAGAGACCCAGTACTTC.

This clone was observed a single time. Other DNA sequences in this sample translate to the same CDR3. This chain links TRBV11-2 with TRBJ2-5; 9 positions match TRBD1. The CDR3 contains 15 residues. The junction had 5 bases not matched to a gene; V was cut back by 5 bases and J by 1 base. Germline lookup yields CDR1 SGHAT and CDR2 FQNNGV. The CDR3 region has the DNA TGTGCCAGCAGCCCCGGGACAGGGCCCCAAGAGACCCAGTACTTC. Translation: CASSPGTGPQETQYF. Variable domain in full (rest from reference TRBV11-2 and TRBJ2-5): EAGVAQSPRYKIIEKRQSVAFWCNPISGHATLYWYQQILGQGPKLLIQFQNNGVVDDSQLPKDRFSAERLKGVDSTLKIQPAKLEDSAVYLCASSPGTGPQETQYFGPGTRLLVL.

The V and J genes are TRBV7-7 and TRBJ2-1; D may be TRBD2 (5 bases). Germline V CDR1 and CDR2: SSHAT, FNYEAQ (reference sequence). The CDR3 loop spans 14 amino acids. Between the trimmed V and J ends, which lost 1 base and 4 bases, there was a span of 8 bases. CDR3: CASSLGTQYNEQFF. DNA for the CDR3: TGTGCCAGCAGCTTAGGGACTCAGTACAATGAGCAGTTCTTC. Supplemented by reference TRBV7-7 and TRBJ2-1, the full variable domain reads GAGVSQSPRYKVTKRGQDVTLRCDPISSHATLYWYQQALGQGPEFLTYFNYEAQPDKSGLPSDRFSAERPEGSISTLTIQRTEQRDSAMYRCASSLGTQYNEQFFGPGTRLTVL.

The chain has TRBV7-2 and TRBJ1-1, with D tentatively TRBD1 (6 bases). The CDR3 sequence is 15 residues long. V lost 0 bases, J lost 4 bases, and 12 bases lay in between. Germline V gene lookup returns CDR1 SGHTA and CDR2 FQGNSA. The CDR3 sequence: CASSLASGGFTEAFF. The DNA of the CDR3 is TGTGCCAGCAGCTTAGCGTCGGGGGGCTTCACTGAAGCTTTCTTT.

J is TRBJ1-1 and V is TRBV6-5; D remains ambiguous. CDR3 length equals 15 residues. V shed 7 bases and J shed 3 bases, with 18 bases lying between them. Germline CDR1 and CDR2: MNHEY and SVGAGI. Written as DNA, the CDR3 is TGTGCCAGCACCCCGGGGTGGGGTTTGGACACTGAAGCTTTCTTT. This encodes CASTPGWGLDTEAFF.

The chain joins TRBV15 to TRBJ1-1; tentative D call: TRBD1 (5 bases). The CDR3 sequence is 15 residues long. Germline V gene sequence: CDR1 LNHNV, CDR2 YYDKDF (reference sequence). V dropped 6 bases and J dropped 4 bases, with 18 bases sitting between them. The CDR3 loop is CATSWGRGIGTEAFF. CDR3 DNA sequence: TGTGCCACCAGTTGGGGCCGGGGTATTGGCACTGAAGCTTTCTTT.

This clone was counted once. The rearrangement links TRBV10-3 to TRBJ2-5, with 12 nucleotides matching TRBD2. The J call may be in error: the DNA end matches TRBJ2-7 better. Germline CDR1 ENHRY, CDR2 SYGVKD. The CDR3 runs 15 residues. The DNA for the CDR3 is TGTGCCATCAGTGACTCGACTAGCGGGAGCTACGAGCAGTACTTC. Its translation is CAISDSTSGSYEQYF.

CDR3 loop: CASSVAQAGAFF. As DNA, the CDR3 is TGTGCCAGCAGCGTCGCACAGGCCGGCGCTTTCTTT. J is TRBJ1-1 and V is TRBV6-4; D perhaps matches TRBD1 (5 bases). V was clipped by 6 bases and J by 11 bases, with 16 bases between them. This CDR3 has 12 residues. Per germline, CDR1 MRHNA and CDR2 SNTAGT.

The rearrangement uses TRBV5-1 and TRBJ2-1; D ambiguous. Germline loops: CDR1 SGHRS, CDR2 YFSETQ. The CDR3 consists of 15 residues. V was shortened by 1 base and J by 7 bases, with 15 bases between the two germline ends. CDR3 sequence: CASSLTVANLNEQFF. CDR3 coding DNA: TGCGCCAGCAGCTTGACGGTAGCTAACTTAAATGAGCAGTTCTTC.

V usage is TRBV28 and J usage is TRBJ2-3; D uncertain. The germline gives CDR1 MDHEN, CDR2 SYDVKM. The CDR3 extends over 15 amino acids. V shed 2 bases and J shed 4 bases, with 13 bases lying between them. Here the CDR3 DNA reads TGTGCCAGCAGTTTAGAGGAGCCCCAGGCAGATACGCAGTATTTT. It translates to CASSLEEPQADTQYF.

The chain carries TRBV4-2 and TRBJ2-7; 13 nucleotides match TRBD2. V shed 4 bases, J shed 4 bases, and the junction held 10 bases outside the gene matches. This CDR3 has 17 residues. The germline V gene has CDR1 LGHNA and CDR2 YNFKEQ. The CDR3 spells CASSLYGTSGDQYEQYF. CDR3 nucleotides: TGTGCCAGCAGCCTGTACGGGACTAGCGGGGACCAATACGAGCAGTACTTC.

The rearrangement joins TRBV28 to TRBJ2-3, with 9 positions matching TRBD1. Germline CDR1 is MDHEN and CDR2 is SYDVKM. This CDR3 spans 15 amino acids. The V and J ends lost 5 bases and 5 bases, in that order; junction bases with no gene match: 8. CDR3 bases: TGTGCCAGCAGTCTTCCGGGACAGGGTGAAGATACGCAGTATTTT. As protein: CASSLPGQGEDTQYF.

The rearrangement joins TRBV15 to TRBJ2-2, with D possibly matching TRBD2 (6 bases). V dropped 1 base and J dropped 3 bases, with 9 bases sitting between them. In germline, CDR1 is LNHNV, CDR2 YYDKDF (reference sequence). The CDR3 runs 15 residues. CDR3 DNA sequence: TGTGCCACCAGCAGAGTACCGGGAGACACCGGGGAGCTGTTTTTT. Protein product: CATSRVPGDTGELFF.

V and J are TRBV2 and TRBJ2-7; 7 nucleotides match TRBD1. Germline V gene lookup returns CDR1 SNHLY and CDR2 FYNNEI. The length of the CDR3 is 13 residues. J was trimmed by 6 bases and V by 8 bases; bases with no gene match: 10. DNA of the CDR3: TGTGCCAGCTCGGCTGAGGGGGCCTCCGAGCAGTACTTC. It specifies CASSAEGASEQYF.

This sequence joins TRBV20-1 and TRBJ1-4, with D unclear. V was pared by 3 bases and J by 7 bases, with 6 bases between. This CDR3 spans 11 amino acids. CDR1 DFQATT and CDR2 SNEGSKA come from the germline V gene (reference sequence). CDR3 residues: CSAREGEKLFF. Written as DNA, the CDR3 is TGCAGTGCTAGGGAGGGTGAAAAACTGTTTTTT.

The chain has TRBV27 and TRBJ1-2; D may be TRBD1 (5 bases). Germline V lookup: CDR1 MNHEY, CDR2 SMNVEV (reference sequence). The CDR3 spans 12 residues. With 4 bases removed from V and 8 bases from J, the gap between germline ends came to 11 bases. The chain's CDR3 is CASSSGFGGYTF. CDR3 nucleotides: TGTGCCAGCAGTTCAGGGTTCGGGGGCTACACCTTC.

The CDR3 loop is CASSFLAASAGNEQFF. The CDR3 DNA is TGTGCCAGCAGCTTCTTGGCTGCTAGCGCGGGCAATGAGCAGTTCTTC. J is TRBJ2-1 and V is TRBV5-8; D possibly corresponds to TRBD2 (6 bases). Germline V gene sequence: CDR1 SGHTS, CDR2 YDEGEE. The CDR3 runs to 16 residues. V lost 2 bases to trimming and J lost 6 bases, with 18 bases between them.

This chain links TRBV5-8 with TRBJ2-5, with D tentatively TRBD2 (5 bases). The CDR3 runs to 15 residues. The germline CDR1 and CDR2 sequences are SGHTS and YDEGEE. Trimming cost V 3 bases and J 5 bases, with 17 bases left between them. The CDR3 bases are TGTGCCAGCAGCTCGAGGGCTAGATGGTTGGAGACCCAGTACTTC. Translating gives CASSSRARWLETQYF. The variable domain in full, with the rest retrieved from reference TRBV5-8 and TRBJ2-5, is EAGVTQSPTHLIKTRGQQATLRCSPISGHTSVYWYQQALGLGLQFLLWYDEGEERNRGNFPPRFSGRQFPNYSSELNVNALELEDSALYLCASSSRARWLETQYFGPGTRLLVL.

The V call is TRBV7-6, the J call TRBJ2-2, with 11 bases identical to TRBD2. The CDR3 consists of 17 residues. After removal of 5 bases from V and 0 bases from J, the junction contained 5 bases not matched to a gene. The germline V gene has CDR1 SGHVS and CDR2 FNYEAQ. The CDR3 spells CASSAGTSGANTGELFF. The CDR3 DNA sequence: TGTGCCAGCAGCGCCGGGACTAGCGGAGCGAACACCGGGGAGCTGTTTTTT.

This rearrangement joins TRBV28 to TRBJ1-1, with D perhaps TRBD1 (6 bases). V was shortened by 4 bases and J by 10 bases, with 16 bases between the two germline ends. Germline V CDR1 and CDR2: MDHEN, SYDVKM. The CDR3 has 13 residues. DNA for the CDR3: TGTGCCAGCAGTTCAGGGGTCGGAGCGGGAGCTTTCTTT. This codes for CASSSGVGAGAFF.

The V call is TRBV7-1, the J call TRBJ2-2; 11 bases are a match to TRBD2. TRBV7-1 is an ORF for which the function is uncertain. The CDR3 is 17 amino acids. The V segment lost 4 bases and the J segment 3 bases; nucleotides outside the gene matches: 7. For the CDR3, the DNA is TGTGCCAGCAGCTTCCAGGGACTAGCGGCGGACACCGGGGAGCTGTTTTTT. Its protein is CASSFQGLAADTGELFF.

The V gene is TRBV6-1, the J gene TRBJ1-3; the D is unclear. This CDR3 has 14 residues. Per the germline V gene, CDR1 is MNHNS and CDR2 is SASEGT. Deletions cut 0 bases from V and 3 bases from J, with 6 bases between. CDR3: CASSEAGFGNTIYF. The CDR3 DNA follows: TGTGCCAGCAGTGAAGCGGGGTTTGGAAACACCATATATTTT.

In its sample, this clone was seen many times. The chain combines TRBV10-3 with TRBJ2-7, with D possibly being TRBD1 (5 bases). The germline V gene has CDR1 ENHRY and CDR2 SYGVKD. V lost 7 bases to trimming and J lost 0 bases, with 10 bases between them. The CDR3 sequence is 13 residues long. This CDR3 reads CAIMTASSYEQYF. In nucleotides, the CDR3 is TGTGCCATCATGACAGCGAGCTCCTACGAGCAGTACTTC.

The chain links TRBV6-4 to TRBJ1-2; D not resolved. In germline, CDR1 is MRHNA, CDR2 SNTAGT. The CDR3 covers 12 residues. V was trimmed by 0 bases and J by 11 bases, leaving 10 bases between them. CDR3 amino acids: CASSDSSHVYTF. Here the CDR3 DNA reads TGTGCCAGCAGTGACTCGAGTCACGTTTACACCTTC.

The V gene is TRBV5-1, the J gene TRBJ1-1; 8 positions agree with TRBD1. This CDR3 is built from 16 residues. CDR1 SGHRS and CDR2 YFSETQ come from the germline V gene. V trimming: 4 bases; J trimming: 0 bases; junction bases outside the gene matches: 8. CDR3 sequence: CASSQSGGGVNTEAFF. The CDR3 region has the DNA TGCGCCAGCAGCCAATCAGGGGGCGGTGTGAACACTGAAGCTTTCTTT.